This T cell receptor (beta chain) derives from a study of shared clonotypes between healthy human individuals. Clones were sequenced by immunoSEQ multiplex PCR, and TCRdb holds only the in-frame ones, with some missing. The sample holds 450,000 to 500,000 clones, around 80% seen once. Between the trimmed V and J ends, which lost 3 bases and 6 bases, there was a span of 17 bases. Germline V lookup: CDR1 LNHDA, CDR2 SQIVND (reference sequence). CDR3 length: 16 amino acids. The sequence derives from a woman aged 40 to 50 in good health. Some clones in this sample may be carry-over from other donors' samples. Sample: PBMCs. The chain employs TRBV19 and TRBJ1-4; no clear D. The CDR3 bases are TGTGCCAGTAGTATCGGTGCATCTGGGGTTTATGAAAAACTGTTTTTT. It is translated as CASSIGASGVYEKLFF.